This TCR beta chain appears in the sequencing data of a study of beta chain features in type 1 diabetes. Whole-study findings and limits: Researchers report that Type 1 diabetes patients had moderately but significantly shorter TCRB CDR3s across all four CD4+ subsets. PCR might pick shorter templates more often, in the same way for patients and controls. Within the patient group, naive, central memory and Treg TCRB repertoires appeared more similar to each other than within healthy donors. VDJ junctions from patients with type 1 diabetes contained fewer insertions and more deletions.

This clone was counted only a few times. The target antigen is unknown. The CDR3 spans 13 residues. Germline CDR1 and CDR2: GTSNPN and SVGIG (reference sequence). With 2 bases removed from V and 3 bases from J, the gap between germline ends came to 8 bases. All of the isolated RNA was reverse transcribed, so expressed TCRB transcripts were sequenced. Clones were sequenced by immunoSEQ multiplex PCR, and TCRdb holds only the in-frame ones, with some missing. The data hold 350,000 to 400,000 clones, with more than 12% observed a single time. The chain couples TRBV30 to TRBJ1-5; no clear D. This sequence originates from a woman aged 18-29 years in good health. Sequencing was done on a sample of naive CD4+ T cells from blood. This CDR3 is CAWSPGPNQPQHF. The CDR3 region has the DNA TGTGCCTGGAGTCCGGGTCCCAATCAGCCCCAGCATTTT.